This T cell receptor beta chain originates from a study of blood T cell repertoires in COVID-19. Repertoires were generated with immunoSEQ multiplex PCR, while TCRdb's copy carries only in-frame clones and drops some. This table holds roughly 400,000 clones, 80% to 90% found once. Losses at the gene ends were 6 bases for V and 3 bases for J; bases not matched to a gene: 2. This CDR3 contains 14 residues. Germline CDR1 ENHRY, CDR2 SYGVKD. Sample: PBMCs or T cells enriched from blood (not recorded which). The chain combines TRBV10-3 with TRBJ2-2, with 9 bases fitting TRBD2. The clonotype was recovered from a woman in her forties or fifties who had recovered from COVID-19. CDR3 residues: CAISQRGDTGELFF. CDR3 nucleotide sequence: TGTGCCATCAGCCAGCGGGGGGACACCGGGGAGCTGTTTTTT.